The clone carrying this TCR beta chain showed up just a few times. Trimming at V came to 6 bases and at J to 7 bases, leaving 11 bases not matched to a gene. The CDR3 runs 14 residues. Germline values: CDR1 MNHEY, CDR2 SVGAGI. Time point noted: pre-sensitization, week 0. The treatment denotes: therapeutic diphenylcyclopropenone sensitization with weekly scalp DPC. This sample was taken from a study of human T cells and chemical hapten exposure. TCRdb fed the RACE reads into MiXCR, producing one record per CDR3 protein. This sample has about 290,000 distinct CDR3 sequences, with approximately 8% found just once.

The rearrangement joins TRBV6-5 to TRBJ1-1; 7 nucleotides agree with TRBD1. The sequence came from a man between 18 and 29 years old with alopecia areata. Some clones in this sample may be carry-over from other donors' samples. The specimen was whole blood, collected in connection with sensitization to the hapten diphenylcyclopropenone (DPC). CDR3 region: CASRETGNYYEAFF. In DNA, the CDR3 is TGTGCCAGCAGGGAGACAGGGAACTATTATGAAGCTTTCTTT.